This T cell receptor (beta chain) was recorded in a study of OX40 agonist ivuxolimab in advanced cancers. V was pared by 2 bases and J by 2 bases, with 1 base of the junction left unmatched. CDR1 is MNHNS and CDR2 is SASEGT in the germline V gene. This CDR3 has 14 residues. The protocol was immunoSEQ multiplex PCR, while the TCRdb copy is restricted to in-frame clones and leaves out a portion. This table holds around 72,000 clones, about 86% found once. Specimen: CD4+ or CD8+ T cells sorted from blood, collected in a trial of the OX40 agonist ivuxolimab. This chain links TRBV6-1 with TRBJ2-5, with TRBD1 identical over 8 bases. The clonotype originates from an adult with an advanced solid tumor such as melanoma, head and neck, liver or kidney cancer. CDR3 nucleotides: TGTGCCAGCAGTGAATGGACAGGGCAAGAGACCCAGTACTTC. Translation: CASSEWTGQETQYF.